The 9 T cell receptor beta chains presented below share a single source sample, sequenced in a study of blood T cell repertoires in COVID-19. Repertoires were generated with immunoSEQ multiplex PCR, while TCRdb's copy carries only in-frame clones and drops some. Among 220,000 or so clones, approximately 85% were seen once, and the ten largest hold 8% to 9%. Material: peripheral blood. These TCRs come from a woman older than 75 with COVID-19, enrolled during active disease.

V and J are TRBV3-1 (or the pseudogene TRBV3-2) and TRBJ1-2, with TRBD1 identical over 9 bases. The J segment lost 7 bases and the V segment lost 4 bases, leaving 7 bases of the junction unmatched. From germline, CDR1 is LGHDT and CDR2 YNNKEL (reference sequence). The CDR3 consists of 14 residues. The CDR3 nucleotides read TGTGCCAGCAGCCCCGGGACAGGGAATCTTGGCTACACCTTC. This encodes CASSPGTGNLGYTF.

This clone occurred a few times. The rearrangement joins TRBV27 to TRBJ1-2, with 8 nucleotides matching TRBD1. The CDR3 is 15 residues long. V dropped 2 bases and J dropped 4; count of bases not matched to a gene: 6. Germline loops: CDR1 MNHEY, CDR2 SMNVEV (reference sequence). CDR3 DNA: TGTGCCAGCAGTTTACGGCCTGGGACAGGCTATGGCTACACCTTC. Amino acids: CASSLRPGTGYGYTF.

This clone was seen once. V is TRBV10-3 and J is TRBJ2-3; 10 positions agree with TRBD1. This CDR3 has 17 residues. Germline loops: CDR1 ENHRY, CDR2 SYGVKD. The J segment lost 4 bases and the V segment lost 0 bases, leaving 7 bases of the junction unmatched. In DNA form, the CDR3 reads TGTGCCATCAGTGAGTCACTTGGGACAGGGGACCCAGATACGCAGTATTTT. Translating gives CAISESLGTGDPDTQYF.

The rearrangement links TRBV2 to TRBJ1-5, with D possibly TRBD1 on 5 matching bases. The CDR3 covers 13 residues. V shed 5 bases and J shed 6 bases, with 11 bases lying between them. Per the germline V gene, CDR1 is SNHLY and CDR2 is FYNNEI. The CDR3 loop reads CASSKGPVQPQHF. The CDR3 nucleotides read TGTGCCAGCAGTAAGGGGCCGGTTCAGCCCCAGCATTTT.

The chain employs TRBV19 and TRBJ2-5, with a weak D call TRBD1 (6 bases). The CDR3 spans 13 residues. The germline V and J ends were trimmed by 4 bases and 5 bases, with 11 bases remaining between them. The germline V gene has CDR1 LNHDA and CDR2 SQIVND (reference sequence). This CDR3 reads CASSTQGWETQYF. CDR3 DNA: TGTGCCAGTAGTACCCAGGGGTGGGAGACCCAGTACTTC.

The CDR3 DNA follows: TGTGCCAGCAGTTCGACAGCCTACGAGCAGTACTTC. Its translation is CASSSTAYEQYF. J is TRBJ2-7 and V is TRBV12-3 or TRBV12-4; a weak D match, TRBD1 (5 bases). V was cut by 4 bases and J by 2 bases, with 6 bases left in between. The CDR3 consists of 12 residues.

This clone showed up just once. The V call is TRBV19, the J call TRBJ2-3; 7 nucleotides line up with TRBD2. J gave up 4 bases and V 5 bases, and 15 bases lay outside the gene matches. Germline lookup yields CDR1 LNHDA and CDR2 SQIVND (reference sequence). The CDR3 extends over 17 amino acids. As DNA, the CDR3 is TGTGCCAGTAGTTCTCTACGACTAGCTCTTCGGTCAGATACGCAGTATTTT. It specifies CASSSLRLALRSDTQYF.

The CDR3: CASSVGGYQETQYF. CDR3 in DNA: TGTGCCAGCTCTGTTGGCGGCTACCAAGAGACCCAGTACTTC. This sequence joins TRBV2 and TRBJ2-5; D is uncertain. The germline V and J ends were trimmed by 8 bases and 0 bases, with 13 bases remaining between them. The CDR3 is 14 amino acids. The V gene's germline CDR1 is SNHLY and CDR2 FYNNEI.

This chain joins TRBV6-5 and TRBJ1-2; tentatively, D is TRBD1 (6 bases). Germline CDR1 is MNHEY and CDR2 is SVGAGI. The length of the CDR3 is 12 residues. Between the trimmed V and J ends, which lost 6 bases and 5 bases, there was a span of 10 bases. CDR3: CASSGGRYGYTF. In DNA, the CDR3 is TGTGCCAGCAGCGGGGGGCGATATGGCTACACCTTC.